The 10 T cell receptor beta chains given below trace back to one sample, sequenced in a study of T cells in Graves' hyperthyroidism and ophthalmopathy. TCR beta CDR3 regions were amplified from RNA. First-round RT-PCR targeting the TCR CDR3 was performed with the HTBI primer set. TCRdb called the multiplex PCR reads again in MiXCR, with one record for every CDR3 protein. The sample shows some 490,000 distinct CDR3 sequences, 15% to 20% of them seen only once. The sample was blood. The receptors here all came from a woman younger than 45 with Graves' ophthalmopathy.

J is TRBJ1-2 and V is TRBV30; TRBD1 aligns across 7 bases. The CDR3 covers 15 residues. The germline CDR1 and CDR2 sequences are GTSNPN and SVGIG (reference sequence). V was pared by 2 bases and J by 3 bases, with 9 bases of the junction left unmatched. In nucleotides, the CDR3 is TGTGCCTGGAGTCAGGAACAGGGGAATTACTATGGCTACACCTTC. This sequence encodes CAWSQEQGNYYGYTF.

The chain carries TRBV7-2 and TRBJ2-7; 7 positions agree with TRBD1. There are 16 residues in the CDR3. The germline gives CDR1 SGHTA, CDR2 FQGNSA. Trimming took 5 bases from V and 3 from J; bases not matched to a gene: 13. In DNA form, the CDR3 reads TGTGCCAGCAGCGAAAACCTGGACAGGCCGGGCTACGAGCAGTACTTC. Amino acids: CASSENLDRPGYEQYF. Supplemented by reference TRBV7-2 and TRBJ2-7, the full variable domain reads GAGVSQSPSNKVTEKGKDVELRCDPISGHTALYWYRQSLGQGLEFLIYFQGNSAPDKSGLPSDRFSAERTGGSVSTLTIQRTQQEDSAVYLCASSENLDRPGYEQYFGPGTRLTVT.

J is TRBJ2-7 and V is TRBV7-2; no firm D call. The CDR3 has 13 residues. The germline V and J ends were trimmed by 7 bases and 3 bases, with 13 bases remaining between them. Per germline, CDR1 SGHTA and CDR2 FQGNSA. This chain's CDR3 is CASTHYSGYEQYF. The DNA of the CDR3 is TGTGCCAGCACTCATTACAGTGGCTACGAGCAGTACTTC.

This clonotype was seen at least ten times. This chain uses TRBV20-1 with TRBJ1-3; 7 nucleotides match TRBD1. CDR1 is DFQATT, CDR2 SNEGSKA, per germline (reference sequence). The CDR3 runs to 14 residues. Trimming at V came to 3 bases and at J to 2 bases, leaving 4 bases not matched to a gene. The CDR3 coding sequence is TGCAGTGCTAGGGCGGACAGGACTGGAAACACCATATATTTT. It codes for CSARADRTGNTIYF.

This clonotype occurred many times. The chain recombines TRBV5-1 with TRBJ2-1; 10 bases map to TRBD2. The CDR3 has 15 amino acids. In germline, CDR1 is SGHRS, CDR2 YFSETQ. V trimming: 0 bases; J trimming: 9 bases; junction bases outside the gene matches: 6. The DNA of the CDR3 is TGCGCCAGCAGCTTGGGAAGCGGGAGGGTGAGTGAGCAGTTCTTC. It yields the protein CASSLGSGRVSEQFF.

This clonotype was found many times. CDR3 nucleotides: TGTGCCAGCTCAAAGGGGGCAGACGCTAACACTGAAGCTTTCTTT. The encoded protein is CASSKGADANTEAFF. V gene TRBV18 combines with J gene TRBJ1-1; 7 bases line up with TRBD1. The junction had 8 bases not matched to a gene; V was cut back by 5 bases and J by 2 bases. CDR3 size: 15 residues. Germline CDR1 reads KGHSH; CDR2 reads LQKENI.

This clonotype was counted between two and nine times. The rearrangement joins TRBV6-5 to TRBJ2-6; TRBD1 matches 11 bases. Germline CDR1 and CDR2: MNHEY and SVGAGI. Trimming took 4 bases from V and 0 from J; bases not matched to a gene: 5. This CDR3 contains 18 residues. The CDR3 DNA is TGTGCCAGCAGTTCCCGGGACAGGGGGTCCTCTGGGGCCAACGTCCTGACTTTC. Its protein is CASSSRDRGSSGANVLTF.

There are a few counts of this clonotype. The V and J genes are TRBV12-3 or TRBV12-4 and TRBJ2-1, with TRBD1 matching 9 bases. Germline trimming cut 3 bases from V and 8 bases from J; bases unmatched to any gene: 5. The CDR3 has 14 residues. The CDR3 sequence is CASSLGQGGDEQFF. As DNA, the CDR3 is TGTGCCAGCAGTTTGGGACAGGGCGGCGATGAGCAGTTCTTC.

This clonotype was seen repeatedly, ten times or more. This chain links TRBV6-1 with TRBJ2-3; 7 bases agree with TRBD2. The CDR3 loop spans 14 amino acids. V was clipped by 4 bases and J by 3 bases; unmatched bases: 4. CDR1 is MNHNS, CDR2 SASEGT, per germline. The DNA of the CDR3 is TGTGCCAGCAGTGTTCTAGCGGAGACAGATACGCAGTATTTT. This translates into CASSVLAETDTQYF.

This clonotype has a count of ten or more. The chain joins TRBV30 to TRBJ1-1; weak D call: TRBD1 (6 bases). V dropped 0 bases and J dropped 5 bases, with 13 bases sitting between them. Looked up from germline, CDR1 is GTSNPN and CDR2 is SVGIG (reference sequence). The CDR3 runs 14 residues. The CDR3 sequence: CAWSVLGGGTEAFF. The CDR3 coding sequence is TGTGCCTGGAGTGTACTAGGGGGAGGTACTGAAGCTTTCTTT.